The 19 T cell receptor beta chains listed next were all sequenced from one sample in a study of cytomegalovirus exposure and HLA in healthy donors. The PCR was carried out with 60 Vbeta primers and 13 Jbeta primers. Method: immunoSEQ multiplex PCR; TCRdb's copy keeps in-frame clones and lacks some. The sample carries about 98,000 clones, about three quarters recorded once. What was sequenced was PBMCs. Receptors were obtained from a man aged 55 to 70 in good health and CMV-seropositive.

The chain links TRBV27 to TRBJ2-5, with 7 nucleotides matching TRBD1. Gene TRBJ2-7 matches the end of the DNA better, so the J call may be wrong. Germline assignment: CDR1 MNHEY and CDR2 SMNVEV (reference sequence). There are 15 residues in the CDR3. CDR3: CASSIYRDRFYEQYF. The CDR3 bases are TGTGCCAGCAGTATATACCGGGACAGATTCTACGAGCAGTACTTC.

The CDR3 DNA reads as TGTGCCAGCAGATTGGGACTAGCTAGCCGGGATACGCAGTATTTT. It yields the protein CASRLGLASRDTQYF. The gene calls are TRBV7-2 and TRBJ2-3, with 9 bases aligning to TRBD2. The germline CDR1 and CDR2 sequences are SGHTA and FQGNSA. The CDR3 has 15 residues. J lost 6 bases, V lost 6 bases, and 10 bases had no gene match.

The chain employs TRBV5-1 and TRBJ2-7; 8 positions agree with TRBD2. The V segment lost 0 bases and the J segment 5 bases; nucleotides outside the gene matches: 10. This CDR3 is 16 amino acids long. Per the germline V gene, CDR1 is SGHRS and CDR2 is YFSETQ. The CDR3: CASSLVGGGIVNEQYF. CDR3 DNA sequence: TGCGCCAGCAGCTTGGTCGGGGGGGGCATAGTCAACGAGCAGTACTTC.

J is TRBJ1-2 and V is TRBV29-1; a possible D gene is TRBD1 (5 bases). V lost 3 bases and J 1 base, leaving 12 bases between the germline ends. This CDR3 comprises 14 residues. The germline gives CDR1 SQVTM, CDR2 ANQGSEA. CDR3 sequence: CSVDYGDYNYGYTF. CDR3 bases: TGCAGCGTTGATTACGGGGACTATAACTATGGCTACACCTTC.

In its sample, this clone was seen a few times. The CDR3 is CASSIGSSLRETQYF. The CDR3 DNA reads as TGTGCCAGTAGTATAGGTAGTTCCCTCCGGGAGACCCAGTACTTC. The chain employs TRBV19 and TRBJ2-5; D ambiguous. The CDR3 extends over 15 amino acids. Trimming left V 1 base short and J 5 bases short, with 14 bases between. Germline V gene sequence: CDR1 LNHDA, CDR2 SQIVND (reference sequence).

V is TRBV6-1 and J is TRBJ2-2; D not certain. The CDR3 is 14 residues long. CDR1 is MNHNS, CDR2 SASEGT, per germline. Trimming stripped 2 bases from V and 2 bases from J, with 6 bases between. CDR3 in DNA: TGTGCCAGCAGTGAAATGACTAACACCGGGGAGCTGTTTTTT. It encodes CASSEMTNTGELFF.

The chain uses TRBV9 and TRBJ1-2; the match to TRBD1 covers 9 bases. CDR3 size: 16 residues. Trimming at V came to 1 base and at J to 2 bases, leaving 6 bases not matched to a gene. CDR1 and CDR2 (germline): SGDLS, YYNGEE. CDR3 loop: CASSVRTGDKNYGYTF. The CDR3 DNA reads TGTGCCAGCAGCGTAAGGACAGGGGACAAGAACTATGGCTACACCTTC.

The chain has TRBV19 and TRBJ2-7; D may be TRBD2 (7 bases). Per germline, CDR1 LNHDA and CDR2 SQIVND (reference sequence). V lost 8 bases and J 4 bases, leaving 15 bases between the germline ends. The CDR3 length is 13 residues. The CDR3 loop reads CASSGGLGYEQYF. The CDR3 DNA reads TGTGCCAGTTCGGGGGGCCTTGGGTACGAGCAGTACTTC.

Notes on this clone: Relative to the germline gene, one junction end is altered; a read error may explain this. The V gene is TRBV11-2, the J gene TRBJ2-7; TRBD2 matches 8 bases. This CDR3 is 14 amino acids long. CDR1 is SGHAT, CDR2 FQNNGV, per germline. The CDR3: CAGRHRLAFYEQYF. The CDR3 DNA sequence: TGTGCCGGCAGGCATCGACTAGCGTTCTACGAGCAGTACTTC.

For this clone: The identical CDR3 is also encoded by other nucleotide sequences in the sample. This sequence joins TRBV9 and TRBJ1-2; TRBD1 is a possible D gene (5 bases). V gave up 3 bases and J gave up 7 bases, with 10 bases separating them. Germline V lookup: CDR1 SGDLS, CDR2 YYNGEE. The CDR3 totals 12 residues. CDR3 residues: CASSAQGGGYTF. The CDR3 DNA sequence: TGTGCCAGCAGCGCGCAGGGAGGTGGCTACACCTTC.

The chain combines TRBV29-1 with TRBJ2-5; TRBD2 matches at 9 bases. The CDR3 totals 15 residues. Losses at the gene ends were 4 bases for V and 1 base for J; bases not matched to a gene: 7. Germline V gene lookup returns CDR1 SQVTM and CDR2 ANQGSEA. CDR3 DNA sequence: TGCAGCGTTGGGAAAGCGGGGGGATCCCAAGAGACCCAGTACTTC. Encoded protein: CSVGKAGGSQETQYF.

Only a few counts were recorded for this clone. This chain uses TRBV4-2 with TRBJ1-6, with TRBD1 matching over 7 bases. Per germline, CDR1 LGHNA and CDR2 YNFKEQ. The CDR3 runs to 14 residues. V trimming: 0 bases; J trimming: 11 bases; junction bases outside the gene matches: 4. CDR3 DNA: TGTGCCAGCAGCCAAGATCGCCAGGGGGCACCCCTCCACTTT. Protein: CASSQDRQGAPLHF.

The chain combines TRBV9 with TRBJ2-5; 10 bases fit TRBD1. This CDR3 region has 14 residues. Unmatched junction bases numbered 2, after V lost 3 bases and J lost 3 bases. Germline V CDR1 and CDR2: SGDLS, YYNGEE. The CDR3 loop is CASSGTGGKETQYF. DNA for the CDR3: TGTGCCAGCAGCGGGACAGGGGGTAAAGAGACCCAGTACTTC.

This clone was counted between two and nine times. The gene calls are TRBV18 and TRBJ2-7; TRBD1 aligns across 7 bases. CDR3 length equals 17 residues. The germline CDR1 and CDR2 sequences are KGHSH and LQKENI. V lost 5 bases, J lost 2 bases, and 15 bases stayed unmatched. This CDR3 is CASSANELDRTTYEQYF. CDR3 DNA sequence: TGTGCCAGCTCAGCCAATGAGTTGGACAGGACGACCTACGAGCAGTACTTC. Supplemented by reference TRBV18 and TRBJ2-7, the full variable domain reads NAGVMQNPRHLVRRRGQEARLRCSPMKGHSHVYWYRQLPEEGLKFMVYLQKENIIDESGMPKERFSAEFPKEGPSILRIQQVVRGDSAAYFCASSANELDRTTYEQYFGPGTRLTVT.

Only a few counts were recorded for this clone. The CDR3 loop is CASSSQGMITEAFF. In DNA, the CDR3 is TGCGCCAGCAGCTCACAGGGTATGATCACTGAAGCTTTCTTT. J is TRBJ1-1 and V is TRBV5-1; TRBD1 is a possible D gene (6 bases). Germline CDR1 SGHRS, CDR2 YFSETQ. The CDR3 contains 14 residues. V was cut by 3 bases and J by 4 bases, with 13 bases left in between.

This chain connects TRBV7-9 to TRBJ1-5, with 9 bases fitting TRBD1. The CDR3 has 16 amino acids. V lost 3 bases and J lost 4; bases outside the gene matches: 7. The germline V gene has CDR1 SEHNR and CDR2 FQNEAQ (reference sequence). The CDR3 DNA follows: TGTGCCAGCAGCTTTTCCGTGGGGACAGGGAATCAGCCCCAGCATTTT. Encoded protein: CASSFSVGTGNQPQHF.

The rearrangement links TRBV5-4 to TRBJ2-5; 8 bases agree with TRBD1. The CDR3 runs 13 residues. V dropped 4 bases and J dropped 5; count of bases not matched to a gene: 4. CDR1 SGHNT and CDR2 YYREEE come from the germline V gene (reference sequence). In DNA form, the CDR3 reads TGTGCCAGCAGCAGGACAGGGCTGGAGACCCAGTACTTC. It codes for CASSRTGLETQYF. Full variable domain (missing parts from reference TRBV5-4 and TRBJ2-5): ETGVTQSPTHLIKTRGQQVTLRCSSQSGHNTVSWYQQALGQGPQFIFQYYREEENGRGNFPPRFSGLQFPNYSSELNVNALELDDSALYLCASSRTGLETQYFGPGTRLLVL.

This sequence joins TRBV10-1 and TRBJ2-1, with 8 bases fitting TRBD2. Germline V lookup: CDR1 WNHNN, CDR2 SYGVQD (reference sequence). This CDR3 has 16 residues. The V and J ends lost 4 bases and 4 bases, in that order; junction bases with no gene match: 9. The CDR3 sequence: CASSGSSPSGYNEQFF. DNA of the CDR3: TGCGCCAGCAGTGGGTCTTCTCCTAGCGGGTACAATGAGCAGTTCTTC.

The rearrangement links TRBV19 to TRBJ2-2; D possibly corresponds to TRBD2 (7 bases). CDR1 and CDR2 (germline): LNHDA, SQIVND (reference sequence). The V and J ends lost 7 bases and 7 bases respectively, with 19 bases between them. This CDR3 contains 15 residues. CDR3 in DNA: TGTGCCAGTACCCAAGAGGGGGGGCGCGGCGGGGAGCTGTTTTTT. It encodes CASTQEGGRGGELFF.